This T cell receptor beta chain was captured in a study of cytomegalovirus exposure and HLA in healthy donors. Across the whole study: There were several hundred genotyped donors. Of these, about 81% fell in the genetic ancestry cluster associated with self-reported Caucasian donors.

With 60 Vbeta and 13 Jbeta primers, the PCR was carried out. The repertoire was sequenced with immunoSEQ multiplex PCR; TCRdb's copy has only in-frame clones and lacks some. The profile shows roughly 120,000 clones, about 70% of them singletons. The CDR3 spans 16 residues. CDR1 and CDR2 from the germline V gene are SGDLS and YYNGEE. The ends lost 5 bases at V and 2 bases at J; junction bases unmatched: 8. The chain joins TRBV9 to TRBJ2-3, with 10 bases that match TRBD2. Material for sequencing was PBMCs. The TCR originated in a man aged 25-45 years in good health and CMV-seropositive. The DNA of the CDR3 is TGTGCCAGCAGTATCGGACTAGCGGACTACACAGATACGCAGTATTTT. Protein product: CASSIGLADYTDTQYF.